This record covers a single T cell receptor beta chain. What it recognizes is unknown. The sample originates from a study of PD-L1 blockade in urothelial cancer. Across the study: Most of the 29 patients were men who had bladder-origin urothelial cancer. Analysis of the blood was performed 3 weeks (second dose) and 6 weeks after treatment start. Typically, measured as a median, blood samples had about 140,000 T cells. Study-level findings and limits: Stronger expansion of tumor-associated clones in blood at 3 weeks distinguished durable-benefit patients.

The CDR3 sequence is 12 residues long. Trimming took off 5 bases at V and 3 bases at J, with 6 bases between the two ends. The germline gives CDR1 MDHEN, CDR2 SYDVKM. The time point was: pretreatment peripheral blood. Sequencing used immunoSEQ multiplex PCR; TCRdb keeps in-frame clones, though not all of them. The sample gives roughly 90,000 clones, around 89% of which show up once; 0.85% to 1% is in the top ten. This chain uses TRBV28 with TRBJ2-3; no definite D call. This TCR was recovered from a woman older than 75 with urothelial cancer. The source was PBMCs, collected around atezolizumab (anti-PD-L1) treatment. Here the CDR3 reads CASSSTTDTQYF. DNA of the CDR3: TGTGCCAGCAGTAGTACTACAGATACGCAGTATTTT.